This T cell receptor (beta chain) was retrieved from a study of blood T cell repertoires in COVID-19. Study context: T cells, B-cell-depleted T cells, or PBMCs supplied cDNA or gDNA.

This CDR3 is built from 13 residues. The V end was cut by 3 bases, the J end by 2 bases, with 7 bases between. Germline CDR1 reads SGDLS; CDR2 reads YYNGEE. Original processing methods: Reference gene primer amplification gave nucleated cell count estimates. Assay: immunoSEQ multiplex PCR; the TCRdb copy retains only in-frame clones and omits some. V and J calls and clone size follow that table, whereas D and trimming were derived from the DNA. The sample gives tens of thousands of clones, about 85% of which show up once; approximately 13% is in the top ten. The J gene is TRBJ2-3, the V gene TRBV9; perhaps TRBD2 as D (5 bases). The source is a woman between 70 and 85 years old in a cohort sampled during active COVID-19. Sequenced input: peripheral blood. The CDR3: CASSGRPTDTQYF. CDR3 DNA sequence: TGTGCCAGCAGCGGGAGGCCCACAGATACGCAGTATTTT.